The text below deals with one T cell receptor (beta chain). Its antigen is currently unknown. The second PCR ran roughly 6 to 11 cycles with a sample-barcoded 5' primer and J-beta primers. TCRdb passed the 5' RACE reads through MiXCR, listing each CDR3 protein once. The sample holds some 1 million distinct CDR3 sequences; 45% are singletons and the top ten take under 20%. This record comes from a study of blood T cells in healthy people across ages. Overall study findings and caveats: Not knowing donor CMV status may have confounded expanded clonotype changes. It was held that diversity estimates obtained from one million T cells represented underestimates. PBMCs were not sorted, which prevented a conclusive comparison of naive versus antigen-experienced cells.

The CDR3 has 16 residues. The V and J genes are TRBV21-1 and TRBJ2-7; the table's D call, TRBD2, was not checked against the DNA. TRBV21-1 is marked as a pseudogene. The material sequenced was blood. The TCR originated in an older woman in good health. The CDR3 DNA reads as TGTGCCAGCAGCAGGGAACTGGGAGCGGGAGGATACGAGCAGTACTTC. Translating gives CASSRELGAGGYEQYF.